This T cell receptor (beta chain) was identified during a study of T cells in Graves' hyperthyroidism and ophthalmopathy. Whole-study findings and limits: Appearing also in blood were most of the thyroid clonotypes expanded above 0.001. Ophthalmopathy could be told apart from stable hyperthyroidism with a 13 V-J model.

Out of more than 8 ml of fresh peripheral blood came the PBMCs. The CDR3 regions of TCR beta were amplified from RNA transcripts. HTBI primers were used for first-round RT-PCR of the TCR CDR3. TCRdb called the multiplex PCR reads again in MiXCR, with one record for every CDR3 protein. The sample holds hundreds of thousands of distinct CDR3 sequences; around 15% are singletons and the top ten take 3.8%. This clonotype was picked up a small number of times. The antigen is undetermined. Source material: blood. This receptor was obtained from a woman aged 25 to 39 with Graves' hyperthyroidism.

In DNA form, the CDR3 reads TGTGCCAGCAGCAGAACTCTCAGGAAAGCAGGGGCCAACGTCCTGACTTTC. This sequence encodes CASSRTLRKAGANVLTF. The rearrangement links TRBV11-2 to TRBJ2-6; the D is unclear. The CDR3 contains 17 residues. With 5 bases removed from V and 4 bases from J, the gap between germline ends came to 18 bases. Germline CDR1 reads SGHAT; CDR2 reads FQNNGV.